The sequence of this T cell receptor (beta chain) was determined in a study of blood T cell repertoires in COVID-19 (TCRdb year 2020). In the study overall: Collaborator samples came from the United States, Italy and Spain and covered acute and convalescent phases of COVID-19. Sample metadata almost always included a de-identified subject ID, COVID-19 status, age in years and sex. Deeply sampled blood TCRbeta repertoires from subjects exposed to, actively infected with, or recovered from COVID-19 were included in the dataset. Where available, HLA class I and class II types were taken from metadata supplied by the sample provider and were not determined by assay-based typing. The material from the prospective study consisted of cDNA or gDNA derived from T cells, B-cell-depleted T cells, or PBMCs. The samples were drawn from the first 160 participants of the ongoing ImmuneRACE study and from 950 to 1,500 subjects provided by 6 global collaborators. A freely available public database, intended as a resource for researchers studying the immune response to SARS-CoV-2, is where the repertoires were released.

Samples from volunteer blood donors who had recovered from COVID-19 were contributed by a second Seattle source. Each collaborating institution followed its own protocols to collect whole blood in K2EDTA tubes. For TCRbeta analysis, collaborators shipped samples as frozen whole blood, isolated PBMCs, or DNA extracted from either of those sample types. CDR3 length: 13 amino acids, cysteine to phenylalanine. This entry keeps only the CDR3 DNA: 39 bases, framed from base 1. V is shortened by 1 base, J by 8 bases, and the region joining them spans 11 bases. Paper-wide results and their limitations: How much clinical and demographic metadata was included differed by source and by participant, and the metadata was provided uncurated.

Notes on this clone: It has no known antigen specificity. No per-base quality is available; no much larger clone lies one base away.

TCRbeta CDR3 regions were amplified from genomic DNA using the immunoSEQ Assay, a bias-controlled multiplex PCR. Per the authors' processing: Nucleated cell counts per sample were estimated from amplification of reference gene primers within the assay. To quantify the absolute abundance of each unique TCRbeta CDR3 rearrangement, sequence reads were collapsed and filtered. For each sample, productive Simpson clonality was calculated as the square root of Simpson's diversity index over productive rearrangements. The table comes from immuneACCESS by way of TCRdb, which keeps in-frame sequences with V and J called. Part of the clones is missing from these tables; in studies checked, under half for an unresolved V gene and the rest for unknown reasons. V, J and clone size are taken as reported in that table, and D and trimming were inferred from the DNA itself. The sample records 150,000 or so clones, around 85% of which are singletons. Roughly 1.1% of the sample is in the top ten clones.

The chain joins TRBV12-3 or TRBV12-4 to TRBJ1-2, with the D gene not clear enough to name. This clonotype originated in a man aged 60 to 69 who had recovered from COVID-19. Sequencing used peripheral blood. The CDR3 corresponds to CASSLEIDLGYTF. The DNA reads TGTGCCAGCAGTTTAGAGATAGATCTGGGCTACACCTTC.